This T cell receptor (beta chain) stems from a study of blood T cell repertoires in COVID-19. As for the study in general: Nucleic acid was either cDNA or gDNA, and it came from T cells, B-cell-depleted T cells, or PBMCs.

Measured with immunoSEQ multiplex PCR; TCRdb has only the in-frame clones, and not every one. Found here are some 120,000 clones, roughly 80% of them singletons; the top ten hold over 4.5%. The source material was peripheral blood. The sequence came from a man between 60 and 75 years old with acute or convalescent COVID-19.

The CDR3 DNA reads as TGTGCCAGCAGCAGGGGGCAGACTGAAGCTTTCTTT. The encoded protein is CASSRGQTEAFF. This sequence joins TRBV3-1 (or the pseudogene TRBV3-2) and TRBJ1-1; TRBD1 matches at 7 bases. Looked up from germline, CDR1 is LGHDT and CDR2 is YNNKEL (reference sequence). The CDR3 spans 12 residues. V trimming: 5 bases; J trimming: 5 bases; junction bases outside the gene matches: 2.